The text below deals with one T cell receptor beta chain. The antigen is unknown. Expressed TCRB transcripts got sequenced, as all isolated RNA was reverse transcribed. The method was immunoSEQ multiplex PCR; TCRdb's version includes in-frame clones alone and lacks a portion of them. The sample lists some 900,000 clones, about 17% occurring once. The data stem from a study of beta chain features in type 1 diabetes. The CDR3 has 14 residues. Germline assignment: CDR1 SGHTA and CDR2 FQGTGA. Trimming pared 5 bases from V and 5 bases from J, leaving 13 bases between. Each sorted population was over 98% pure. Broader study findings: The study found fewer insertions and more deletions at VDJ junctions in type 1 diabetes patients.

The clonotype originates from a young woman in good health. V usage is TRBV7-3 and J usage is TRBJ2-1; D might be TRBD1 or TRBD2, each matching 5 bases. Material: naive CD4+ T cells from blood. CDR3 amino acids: CASSLAGTHNEQFF. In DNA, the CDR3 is TGTGCCAGCAGCCTAGCCGGGACCCACAATGAGCAGTTCTTC.